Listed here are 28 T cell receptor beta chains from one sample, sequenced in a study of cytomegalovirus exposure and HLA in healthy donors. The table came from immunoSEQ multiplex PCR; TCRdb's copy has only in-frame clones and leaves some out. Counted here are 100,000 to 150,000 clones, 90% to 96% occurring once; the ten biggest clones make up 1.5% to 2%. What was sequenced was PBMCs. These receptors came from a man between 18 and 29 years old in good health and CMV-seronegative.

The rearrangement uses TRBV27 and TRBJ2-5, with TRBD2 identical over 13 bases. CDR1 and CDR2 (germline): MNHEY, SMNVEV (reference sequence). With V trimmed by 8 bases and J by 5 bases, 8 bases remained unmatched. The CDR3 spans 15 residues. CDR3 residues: CASRPGLAGWETQYF. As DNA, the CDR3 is TGTGCCAGCCGCCCGGGACTAGCGGGGTGGGAGACCCAGTACTTC.

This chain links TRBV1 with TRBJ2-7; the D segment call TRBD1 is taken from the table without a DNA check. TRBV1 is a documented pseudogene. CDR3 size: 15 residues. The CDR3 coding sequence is TGCACCAGCAGCCACAGCAGGGGACCCCCCGGCGAGCAGTACTTC. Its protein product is CTSSHSRGPPGEQYF.

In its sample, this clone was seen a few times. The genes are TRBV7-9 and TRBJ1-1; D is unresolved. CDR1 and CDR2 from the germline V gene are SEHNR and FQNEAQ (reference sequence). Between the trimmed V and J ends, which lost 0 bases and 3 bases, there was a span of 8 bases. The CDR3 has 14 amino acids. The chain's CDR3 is CASSLAPADTEAFF. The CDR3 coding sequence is TGTGCCAGCAGCTTAGCCCCCGCAGACACTGAAGCTTTCTTT.

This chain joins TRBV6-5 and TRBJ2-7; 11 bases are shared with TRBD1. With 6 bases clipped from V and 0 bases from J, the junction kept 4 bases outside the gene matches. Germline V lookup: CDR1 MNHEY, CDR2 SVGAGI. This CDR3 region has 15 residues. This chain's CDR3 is CASSLGTGGSYEQYF. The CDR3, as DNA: TGTGCCAGCAGCTTGGGGACAGGGGGCTCCTACGAGCAGTACTTC.

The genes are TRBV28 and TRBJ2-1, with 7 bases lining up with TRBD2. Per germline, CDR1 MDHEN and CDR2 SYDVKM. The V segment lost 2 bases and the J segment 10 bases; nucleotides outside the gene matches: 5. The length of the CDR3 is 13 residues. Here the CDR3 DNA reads TGTGCCAGCAGTTTAGAGGGAGGGAACGAGCAGTTCTTC. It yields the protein CASSLEGGNEQFF.

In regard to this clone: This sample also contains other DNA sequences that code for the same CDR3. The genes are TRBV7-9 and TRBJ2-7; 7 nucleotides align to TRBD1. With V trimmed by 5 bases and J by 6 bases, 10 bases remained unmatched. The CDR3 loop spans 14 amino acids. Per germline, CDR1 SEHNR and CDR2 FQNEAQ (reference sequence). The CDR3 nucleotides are TGTGCCAGCAGCCCCCGGACAGGACTCGGCGAGCAGTACTTC. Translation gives CASSPRTGLGEQYF.

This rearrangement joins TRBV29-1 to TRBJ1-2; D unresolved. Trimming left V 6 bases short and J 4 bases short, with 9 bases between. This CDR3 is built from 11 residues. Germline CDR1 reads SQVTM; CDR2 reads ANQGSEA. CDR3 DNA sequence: TGCAGCGTAAGAAGCTCCTATGGCTACACCTTC. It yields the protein CSVRSSYGYTF.

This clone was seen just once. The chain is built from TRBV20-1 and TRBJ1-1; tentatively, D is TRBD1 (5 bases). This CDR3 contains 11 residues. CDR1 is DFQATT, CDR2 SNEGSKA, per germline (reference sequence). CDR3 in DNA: TGCAGGGGGGGTATTAACACTGAAGCTTTCTTT. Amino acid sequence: CRGGINTEAFF.

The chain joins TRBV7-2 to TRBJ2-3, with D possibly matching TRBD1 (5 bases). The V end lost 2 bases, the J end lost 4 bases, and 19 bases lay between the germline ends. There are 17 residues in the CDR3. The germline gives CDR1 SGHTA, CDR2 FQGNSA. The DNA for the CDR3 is TGTGCCAGCAGCTTAAAGGTGGCTGGGGCCCGGCCAGATACGCAGTATTTT. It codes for CASSLKVAGARPDTQYF.

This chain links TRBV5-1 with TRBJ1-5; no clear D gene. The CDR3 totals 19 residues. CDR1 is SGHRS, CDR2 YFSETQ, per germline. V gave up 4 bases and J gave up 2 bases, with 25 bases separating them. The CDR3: CASSPHRAPKRARNQPQHF. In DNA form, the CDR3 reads TGCGCCAGCAGCCCTCACCGGGCTCCCAAGAGGGCTCGCAATCAGCCCCAGCATTTT.

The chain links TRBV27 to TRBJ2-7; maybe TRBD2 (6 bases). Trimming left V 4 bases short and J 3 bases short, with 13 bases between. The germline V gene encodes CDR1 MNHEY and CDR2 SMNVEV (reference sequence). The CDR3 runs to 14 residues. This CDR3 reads CASSSSGPHYEQYF. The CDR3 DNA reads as TGTGCCAGCAGTTCCAGCGGGCCTCACTACGAGCAGTACTTC.

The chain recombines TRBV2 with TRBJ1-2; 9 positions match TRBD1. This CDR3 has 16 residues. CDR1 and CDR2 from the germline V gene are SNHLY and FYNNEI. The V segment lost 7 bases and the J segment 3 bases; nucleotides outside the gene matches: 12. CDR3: CASNGARDRGDYGYTF. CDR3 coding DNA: TGTGCCAGCAACGGGGCCCGTGACAGGGGGGACTATGGCTACACCTTC.

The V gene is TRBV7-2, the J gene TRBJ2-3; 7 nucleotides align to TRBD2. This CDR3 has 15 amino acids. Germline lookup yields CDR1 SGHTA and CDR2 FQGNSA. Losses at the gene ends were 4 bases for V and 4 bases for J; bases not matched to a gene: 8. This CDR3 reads CASSSQRGPPDTQYF. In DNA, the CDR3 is TGTGCCAGCAGCTCCCAGCGGGGTCCCCCAGATACGCAGTATTTT.

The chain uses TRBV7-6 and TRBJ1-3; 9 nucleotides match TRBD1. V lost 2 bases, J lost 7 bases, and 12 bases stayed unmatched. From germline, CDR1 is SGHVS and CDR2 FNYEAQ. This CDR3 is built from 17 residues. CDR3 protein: CASSLLRPGQGPNTIYF. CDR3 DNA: TGTGCCAGCAGCTTACTACGACCGGGACAGGGCCCCAACACCATATATTTT.

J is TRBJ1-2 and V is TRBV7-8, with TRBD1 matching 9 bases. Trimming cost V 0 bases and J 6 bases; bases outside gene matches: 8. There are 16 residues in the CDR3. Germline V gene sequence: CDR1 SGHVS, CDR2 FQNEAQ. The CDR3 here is CASSLAAYRGLDGYTF. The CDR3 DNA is TGTGCCAGCAGCTTAGCGGCCTACAGGGGGCTCGATGGCTACACCTTC.

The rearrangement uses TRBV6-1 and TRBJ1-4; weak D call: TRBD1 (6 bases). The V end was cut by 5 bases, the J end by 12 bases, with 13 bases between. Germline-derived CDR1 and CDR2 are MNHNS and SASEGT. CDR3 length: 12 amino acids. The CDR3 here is CASSLQGSELFF. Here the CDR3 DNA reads TGTGCCAGCAGTTTACAGGGAAGTGAACTGTTTTTT.

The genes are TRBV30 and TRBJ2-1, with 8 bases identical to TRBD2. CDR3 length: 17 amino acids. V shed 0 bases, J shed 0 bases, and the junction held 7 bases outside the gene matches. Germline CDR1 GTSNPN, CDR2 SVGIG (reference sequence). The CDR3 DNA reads TGTGCCTGGAGTGTACGAGCGGGAGAACGCTCCTACAATGAGCAGTTCTTC. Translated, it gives CAWSVRAGERSYNEQFF.

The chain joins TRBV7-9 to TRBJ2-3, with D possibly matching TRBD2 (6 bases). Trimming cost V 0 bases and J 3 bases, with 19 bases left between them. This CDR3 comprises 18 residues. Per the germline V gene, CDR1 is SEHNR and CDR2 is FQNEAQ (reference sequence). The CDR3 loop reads CASSLAPHYGGMTDTQYF. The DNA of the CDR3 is TGTGCCAGCAGCTTAGCTCCCCACTACGGGGGAATGACAGATACGCAGTATTTT.

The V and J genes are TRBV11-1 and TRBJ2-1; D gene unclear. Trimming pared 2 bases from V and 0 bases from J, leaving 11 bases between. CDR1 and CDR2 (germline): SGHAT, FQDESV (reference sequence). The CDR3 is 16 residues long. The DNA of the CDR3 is TGTGCCAGCAGCTTAAGACTTTTCATCTCCTACAATGAGCAGTTCTTC. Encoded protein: CASSLRLFISYNEQFF.

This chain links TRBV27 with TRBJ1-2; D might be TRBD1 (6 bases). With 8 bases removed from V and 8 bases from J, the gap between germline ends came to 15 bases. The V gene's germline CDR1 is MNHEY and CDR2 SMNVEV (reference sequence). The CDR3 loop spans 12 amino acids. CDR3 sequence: CASGSPGEGYTF. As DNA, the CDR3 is TGTGCCAGCGGATCTCCAGGGGAAGGCTACACCTTC.

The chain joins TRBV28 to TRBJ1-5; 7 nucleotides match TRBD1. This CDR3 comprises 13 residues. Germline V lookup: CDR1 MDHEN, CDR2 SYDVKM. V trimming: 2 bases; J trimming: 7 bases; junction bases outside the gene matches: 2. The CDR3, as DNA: TGTGCCAGCAGTTTAAACAGGGGCCAGCCCCAGCATTTT. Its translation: CASSLNRGQPQHF.

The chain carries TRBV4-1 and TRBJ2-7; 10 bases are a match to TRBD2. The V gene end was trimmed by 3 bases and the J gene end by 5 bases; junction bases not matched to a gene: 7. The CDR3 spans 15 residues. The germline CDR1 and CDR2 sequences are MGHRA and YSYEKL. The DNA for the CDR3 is TGCGCCAGCAGCCACCTAGCGGGAGAGTTCCACGAGCAGTACTTC. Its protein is CASSHLAGEFHEQYF.

CDR3 loop: CASSPWTSGHTGELFF. The DNA for the CDR3 is TGTGCCAGCAGCCCCTGGACTAGCGGGCACACCGGGGAGCTGTTTTTT. The chain employs TRBV14 and TRBJ2-2; the match to TRBD2 covers 11 bases. Germline values: CDR1 SGHDN, CDR2 FVKESK. The CDR3 covers 16 residues. V shed 4 bases and J 3 bases; nucleotides not matched to a gene: 4.

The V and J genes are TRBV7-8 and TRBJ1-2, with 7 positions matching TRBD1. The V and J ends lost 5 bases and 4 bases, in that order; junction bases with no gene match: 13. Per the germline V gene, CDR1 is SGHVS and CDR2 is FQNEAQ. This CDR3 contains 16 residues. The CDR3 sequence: CASSLTSTGRSYGYTF. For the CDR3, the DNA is TGTGCCAGCAGCCTTACCTCGACAGGGAGGAGCTATGGCTACACCTTC.

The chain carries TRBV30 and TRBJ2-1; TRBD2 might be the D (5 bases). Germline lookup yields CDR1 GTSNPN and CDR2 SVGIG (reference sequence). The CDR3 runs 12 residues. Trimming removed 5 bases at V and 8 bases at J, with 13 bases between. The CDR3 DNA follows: TGTGCCTGGTACTACGGGATCGATGAGCAGTTCTTC. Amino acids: CAWYYGIDEQFF.

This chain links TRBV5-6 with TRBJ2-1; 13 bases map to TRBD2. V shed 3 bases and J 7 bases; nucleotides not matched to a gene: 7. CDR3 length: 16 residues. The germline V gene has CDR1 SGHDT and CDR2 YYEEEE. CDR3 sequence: CASSSLTSGRRNEQFF. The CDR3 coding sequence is TGTGCCAGCAGCTCCTTGACTAGCGGGAGGCGGAATGAGCAGTTCTTC.

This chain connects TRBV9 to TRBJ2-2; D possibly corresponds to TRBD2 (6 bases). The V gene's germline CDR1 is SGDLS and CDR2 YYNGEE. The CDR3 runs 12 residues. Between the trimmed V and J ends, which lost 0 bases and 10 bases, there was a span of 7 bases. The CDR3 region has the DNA TGTGCCAGCAGCGTAGGCGGGACGGAGCTGTTTTTT. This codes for CASSVGGTELFF.

The chain's CDR3 is CASSEYPGESAGANVLTF. The CDR3 DNA is TGTGCCAGCAGTGAATATCCAGGGGAGTCAGCTGGGGCCAACGTCCTGACTTTC. This chain connects TRBV25-1 to TRBJ2-6, with a weak D call TRBD1 (6 bases). The CDR3 covers 18 residues. V was shortened by 0 bases and J by 2 bases, with 14 bases between the two germline ends. CDR1 and CDR2 from the germline V gene are MGHDK and SYGVNS.